The 3 T cell receptor beta chains given below trace back to one sample, sequenced in a study of cytomegalovirus exposure and HLA in healthy donors. It was with 60 Vbeta and 13 Jbeta primers that the PCR ran. Method: immunoSEQ multiplex PCR; TCRdb's copy keeps in-frame clones and lacks some. The sample includes about 160,000 clones, around 84% seen only once; the top ten take 5% to 7.5%. The sample taken for sequencing was PBMCs. These TCRs come from a man aged 50-59 years in good health and CMV-seropositive.

The V call is TRBV2, the J call TRBJ2-5; D may be TRBD2 (6 bases). Germline V gives CDR1 SNHLY, CDR2 FYNNEI. There are 13 residues in the CDR3. Trimming pared 7 bases from V and 3 bases from J, leaving 12 bases between. The CDR3 coding sequence is TGTGCCAGCATGGGGGGAGTAAAAGAGACCCAGTACTTC. Amino acid sequence: CASMGGVKETQYF.

The chain couples TRBV4-1 to TRBJ2-7; D is uncertain. The ends were cut back, 0 bases at V and 2 bases at J, with 14 bases in the middle. In germline, CDR1 is MGHRA, CDR2 YSYEKL. CDR3 length: 16 amino acids. CDR3 protein: CASSQDEVMVTYEQYV. The CDR3 region has the DNA TGCGCCAGCAGCCAAGATGAGGTTATGGTGACCTACGAGCAGTACGTC.

V is TRBV5-6 and J is TRBJ2-7, with TRBD2 matching over 9 bases. The CDR3 has 17 residues. The V gene's germline CDR1 is SGHDT and CDR2 YYEEEE. The V segment lost 4 bases and the J segment 1 base; nucleotides outside the gene matches: 12. DNA for the CDR3: TGTGCCAGCAGCCCCGGAGCCCTAGCGGGGACTTCCTACGAGCAGTACTTC. It is translated as CASSPGALAGTSYEQYF.